Listed here are 18 T cell receptor beta chains from one sample, sequenced in a study of blood T cell repertoires in COVID-19. Data came from immunoSEQ multiplex PCR; TCRdb stores just in-frame clones and leaves some out. The sample contains approximately 230,000 clones, about 88% of which appear only once. Sequencing was performed on peripheral blood. The receptors were sampled from a woman in her forties who had recovered from COVID-19.

V gene TRBV7-2 combines with J gene TRBJ2-7; D remains unclear. V was shortened by 1 base and J by 2 bases, with 9 bases between the two germline ends. The germline gives CDR1 SGHTA, CDR2 FQGNSA. The CDR3 loop spans 14 amino acids. The CDR3 here is CASSLDHTTYEQYF. Here the CDR3 DNA reads TGTGCCAGCAGCTTAGATCACACCACCTACGAGCAGTACTTC.

CDR3: CASSLLGLAVYEQYF. In DNA form, the CDR3 reads TGTGCCAGCAGTTTATTGGGACTAGCGGTCTACGAGCAGTACTTC. The V gene is TRBV27, the J gene TRBJ2-7; 11 bases align to TRBD2. CDR3 length equals 15 residues. Germline V CDR1 and CDR2: MNHEY, SMNVEV (reference sequence). V lost 1 base and J lost 3; bases outside the gene matches: 2.

The chain carries TRBV19 and TRBJ1-2; TRBD1 might be the D (6 bases). In germline, CDR1 is LNHDA, CDR2 SQIVND (reference sequence). V shed 3 bases and J shed 1 base, with 12 bases lying between them. The CDR3 spans 15 residues. This CDR3 is CASSIPGHRNYGYTF. CDR3 sequence (DNA): TGTGCCAGTAGTATCCCGGGACACCGTAACTATGGCTACACCTTC.

The rearrangement links TRBV19 to TRBJ1-4, with 8 bases that match TRBD1. This CDR3 contains 17 residues. From germline, CDR1 is LNHDA and CDR2 SQIVND (reference sequence). V dropped 8 bases and J dropped 0; count of bases not matched to a gene: 11. The CDR3 nucleotides read TGTGCCAGTGGCAACAGGGGGAGGACAGCAACTAATGAAAAACTGTTTTTT. The encoded protein is CASGNRGRTATNEKLFF.

This rearrangement joins TRBV2 to TRBJ2-3; 13 bases fit TRBD2. Germline V gene lookup returns CDR1 SNHLY and CDR2 FYNNEI. The J segment lost 4 bases and the V segment lost 6 bases, leaving 19 bases of the junction unmatched. The CDR3 extends over 20 amino acids. This chain's CDR3 is CASRDPTSGGTVLIPDTQYF. The CDR3 DNA reads TGTGCCAGCAGAGACCCGACTAGCGGGGGGACCGTGCTCATCCCAGATACGCAGTATTTT.

This chain connects TRBV4-3 to TRBJ1-2, with D tentatively TRBD1 (5 bases). This CDR3 spans 12 amino acids. V lost 0 bases to trimming and J lost 7 bases, with 6 bases between them. Germline CDR1 and CDR2: LGHNA and YSLEER. In DNA form, the CDR3 reads TGCGCCAGCAGCCAAGACAGGGTTGGCTACACCTTC. It encodes CASSQDRVGYTF.

Concerning this clone: This sample also contains other DNA sequences that code for the same CDR3. V and J are TRBV4-2 and TRBJ2-1, with 10 bases that match TRBD2. CDR1 is LGHNA and CDR2 is YNFKEQ in the germline V gene. V was pared by 0 bases and J by 3 bases, with 2 bases of the junction left unmatched. The CDR3 extends over 16 amino acids. Here the CDR3 DNA reads TGTGCCAGCAGCCAAGAGTTAGCGGGGGGCTACAATGAGCAGTTCTTC. Translation: CASSQELAGGYNEQFF.

The genes are TRBV9 and TRBJ2-3, with D possibly matching TRBD2 (5 bases). The CDR3 is 14 residues long. Trimming took 7 bases from V and 2 from J, leaving 14 bases between them. Germline loops: CDR1 SGDLS, CDR2 YYNGEE. Here the CDR3 reads CASSSGGFTDTQYF. The CDR3 DNA is TGTGCCAGCTCTAGTGGAGGCTTCACAGATACGCAGTATTTT.

V is TRBV7-2 and J is TRBJ2-7, with 11 bases fitting TRBD2. Germline CDR1 reads SGHTA; CDR2 reads FQGNSA. Germline trimming cut 6 bases from V and 4 bases from J; bases unmatched to any gene: 8. CDR3 size: 15 residues. CDR3 protein: CASRLTSGNLYEQYF. The DNA of the CDR3 is TGTGCCAGCAGGTTGACTAGCGGGAACCTATACGAGCAGTACTTC. The whole variable domain, remainder taken from reference TRBV7-2 and TRBJ2-7, is GAGVSQSPSNKVTEKGKDVELRCDPISGHTALYWYRQSLGQGLEFLIYFQGNSAPDKSGLPSDRFSAERTGGSVSTLTIQRTQQEDSAVYLCASRLTSGNLYEQYFGPGTRLTVT.

The chain is built from TRBV27 and TRBJ1-2; TRBD1 aligns across 9 bases. This CDR3 region has 14 residues. Trimming removed 7 bases from V and 8 bases from J; junction bases left unmatched: 11. Germline V lookup: CDR1 MNHEY, CDR2 SMNVEV (reference sequence). CDR3 amino acids: CASTALDRGTGYTF. CDR3 nucleotides: TGTGCCAGCACCGCCCTGGACAGGGGTACCGGCTACACCTTC.

The V gene is TRBV28, the J gene TRBJ2-7; the match to TRBD2 covers 9 bases. The trim removed 2 bases at V and 2 bases at J, leaving 1 base unmatched. CDR1 and CDR2 (germline): MDHEN, SYDVKM. CDR3 size: 14 residues. The CDR3 sequence is CASSLVAGAYEQYF. The DNA of the CDR3 is TGTGCCAGCAGTTTAGTAGCGGGGGCCTACGAGCAGTACTTC.

J is TRBJ1-2 and V is TRBV7-9; 10 bases align to TRBD1. The CDR3 length is 16 residues. The V gene's germline CDR1 is SEHNR and CDR2 FQNEAQ (reference sequence). Germline trimming cut 5 bases from V and 2 bases from J; bases unmatched to any gene: 8. The CDR3 DNA is TGTGCCAGCAGCCCATCGGGACAGGGGACCAACTATGGCTACACCTTC. Translated: CASSPSGQGTNYGYTF.

The rearrangement uses TRBV7-2 and TRBJ2-5; 11 bases fit TRBD2. Germline assignment: CDR1 SGHTA and CDR2 FQGNSA. V was pared by 0 bases and J by 4 bases, with 4 bases of the junction left unmatched. This CDR3 has 16 residues. CDR3 region: CASSLASGGGSETQYF. In nucleotides, the CDR3 is TGTGCCAGCAGCTTAGCTAGCGGGGGGGGTTCAGAGACCCAGTACTTC.

The genes are TRBV7-9 and TRBJ2-7; 10 bases are shared with TRBD1. Germline lookup yields CDR1 SEHNR and CDR2 FQNEAQ (reference sequence). This CDR3 has 15 residues. V dropped 1 base and J dropped 3; count of bases not matched to a gene: 3. The CDR3 spells CASSLGGTGDYEQYF. The DNA of the CDR3 is TGTGCCAGCAGCTTAGGCGGGACAGGGGACTACGAGCAGTACTTC.

The chain links TRBV6-5 to TRBJ1-1, with 10 bases fitting TRBD1. V was pared by 3 bases and J by 9 bases, with 10 bases of the junction left unmatched. Germline lookup yields CDR1 MNHEY and CDR2 SVGAGI. The CDR3 totals 15 residues. CDR3 loop: CASSYSGTGEKKAFF. The CDR3 DNA sequence: TGTGCCAGCAGTTATTCTGGGACAGGGGAAAAAAAAGCTTTCTTT.

This chain joins TRBV2 and TRBJ2-5; 9 bases agree with TRBD2. The CDR3 has 15 residues. V gave up 6 bases and J gave up 1 base; unmatched junction bases: 6. Germline V gives CDR1 SNHLY, CDR2 FYNNEI. Written as DNA, the CDR3 is TGTGCCAGCAGCGAGCGGGGGGCTCTCCAAGAGACCCAGTACTTC. Translation gives CASSERGALQETQYF.

The gene calls are TRBV5-1 and TRBJ2-3; TRBD2 might be the D (5 bases). This CDR3 region has 15 residues. Trimming removed 4 bases from V and 2 bases from J, with 14 bases in between. CDR1 and CDR2 from the germline V gene are SGHRS and YFSETQ. This CDR3 reads CASSPKTGYTDTQYF. The CDR3 DNA is TGCGCCAGCAGCCCCAAGACGGGATACACAGATACGCAGTATTTT.

This clone occurred once. V and J are TRBV19 and TRBJ2-3; TRBD2 matches at 9 bases. Losses at the gene ends were 3 bases for V and 4 bases for J; bases not matched to a gene: 5. This CDR3 comprises 15 residues. Germline CDR1 and CDR2: LNHDA and SQIVND (reference sequence). In DNA form, the CDR3 reads TGTGCCAGTAGTATGGGACTAGCTGGCCCAGATACGCAGTATTTT. Its translation: CASSMGLAGPDTQYF.